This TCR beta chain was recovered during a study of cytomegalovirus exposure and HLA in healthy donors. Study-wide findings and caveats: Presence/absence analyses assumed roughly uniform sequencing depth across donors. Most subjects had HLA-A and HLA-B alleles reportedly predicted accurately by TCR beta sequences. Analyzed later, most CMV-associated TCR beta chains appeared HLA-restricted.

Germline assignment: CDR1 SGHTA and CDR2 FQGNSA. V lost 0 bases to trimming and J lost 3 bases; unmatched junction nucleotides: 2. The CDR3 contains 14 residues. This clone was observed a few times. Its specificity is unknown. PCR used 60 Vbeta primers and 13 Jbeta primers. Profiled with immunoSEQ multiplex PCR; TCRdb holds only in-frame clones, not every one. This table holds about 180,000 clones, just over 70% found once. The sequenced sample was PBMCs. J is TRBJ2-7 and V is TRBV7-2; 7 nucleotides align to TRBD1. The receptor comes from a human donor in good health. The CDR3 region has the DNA TGTGCCAGCAGCTTAGCGGGACAGAGCTACGAGCAGTACTTC. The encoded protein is CASSLAGQSYEQYF.